Sequencing of this TCR beta chain was carried out in a study of T cell responses to AZD1222 COVID-19 vaccine. Overall study results and limits: Unmutated regions of variants are reportedly targeted by nearly half of spike-specific TCRs. Spike-specific TCR breadth and depth both grew after two AZD1222 doses. Only six AZD1222 recipients tested seropositive at baseline.

Measured with immunoSEQ multiplex PCR; TCRdb has only the in-frame clones, and not every one. The table lists some 120,000 clones, roughly 89% of them singletons. To note about this clone: Its matching antigen is unknown.

The TCR sequence derives from an adult in good health. Sequencing was performed on peripheral blood, taken on day 0 of AZD1222 vaccination.

CDR3 sequence: CASSLGGTLNWEQYF. In DNA, the CDR3 is TGCGCCAGCAGCTTGGGAGGGACGCTGAATTGGGAGCAGTACTTC. The gene calls are TRBV5-1 and TRBJ2-7; D tentatively fits TRBD1 or TRBD2 (5 bases each). Trimming shortened V by 0 bases and J by 7 bases, and 17 bases separated the two germline ends. Per germline, CDR1 SGHRS and CDR2 YFSETQ. This CDR3 has 15 residues.